This TCR beta chain comes out of a study of blood T cell repertoires in COVID-19. The germline V gene has CDR1 SGHTA and CDR2 FQGNSA. Unmatched junction bases numbered 1, after V lost 2 bases and J lost 0 bases. The CDR3 extends over 15 amino acids. Sequencing used immunoSEQ multiplex PCR; TCRdb keeps in-frame clones, though not all of them. Of 390,000 or so clones in the sample, roughly 90% were seen once. The chain links TRBV7-2 to TRBJ2-7; 10 bases map to TRBD2. Material: peripheral blood. The TCR comes from a woman aged 25 to 39 with COVID-19, enrolled during active disease. The CDR3 DNA reads TGTGCCAGCAGCTTACTAGCGGGAGCCTCCTACGAGCAGTACGTC. The encoded protein is CASSLLAGASYEQYV.